These T cell receptor beta chains were read from a single sample in a study of ipilimumab plus nivolumab after autologous stem cell transplantation. Some clones are missing from TCRdb's copy, which holds only in-frame ones; the method was immunoSEQ multiplex PCR. The data contain roughly 11,000 clones, roughly three quarters of them singletons. The source material was PBMCs, sampled in a trial of ipilimumab plus nivolumab as post-transplant consolidation. Source of these receptors: a male donor with diffuse large B-cell lymphoma. CDR3s include the opening cysteine and the closing phenylalanine or tryptophan. A D gene is named only where the DNA matches it firmly. Clone sizes are given selectively: once, few, many, or a class where the clone is expanded.

D gene: NA
V gene: TRBV7-8
clone size: few
J gene: TRBJ2-7
CDR3 protein: CASSTRDFHYEQYF
CDR3 DNA: TGTGCCAGCAGCACCCGGGACTTTCACTACGAGCAGTACTTC

D gene: NA
V gene: TRBV6-5
clone size: NA
J gene: TRBJ1-2
CDR3 protein: CASTTVGYGYTF
CDR3 DNA: TGTGCCAGCACCACTGTGGGTTATGGCTACACCTTC

D gene: NA
V gene: TRBV7-2
clone size: NA
J gene: TRBJ2-1
CDR3 protein: CASRQYNEQFF
CDR3 DNA: TGTGCCAGCAGACAATATAATGAGCAGTTCTTC

D gene: NA
V gene: TRBV7-3
clone size: NA
J gene: TRBJ1-1
CDR3 protein: CASRLTVNTEAFF
CDR3 DNA: TGTGCCAGCAGATTGACAGTGAACACTGAAGCTTTCTTT

D gene: NA
V gene: TRBV9
clone size: few
J gene: TRBJ2-1
CDR3 protein: CASSPSPRSSYNEQFF
CDR3 DNA: TGTGCCAGCAGCCCCTCTCCGCGGAGCTCCTACAATGAGCAGTTCTTC

D gene: TRBD2
V gene: TRBV7-2
clone size: NA
J gene: TRBJ2-1
CDR3 protein: CASSLYFLAGGNEQFF
CDR3 DNA: TGTGCCAGCAGCTTATACTTCCTAGCGGGGGGGAATGAGCAGTTCTTC

D gene: NA
V gene: TRBV5-4
clone size: many
J gene: TRBJ2-5
CDR3 protein: CASSLRGLARISQETQYF
CDR3 DNA: TGTGCCAGCAGCCTCCGGGGGTTAGCGCGTATCTCCCAAGAGACCCAGTACTTC

D gene: NA
V gene: TRBV5-6
clone size: medium-sized
J gene: TRBJ2-5
CDR3 protein: CASVPPGVGGGETQYF
CDR3 DNA: TGTGCCAGCGTACCTCCCGGGGTCGGTGGCGGGGAGACCCAGTACTTC

D gene: NA
V gene: TRBV14
clone size: NA
J gene: TRBJ2-7
CDR3 protein: CASSQVHEQYF
CDR3 DNA: TGTGCCAGCAGCCAAGTCCACGAGCAGTACTTC

D gene: NA
V gene: TRBV5-4
clone size: NA
J gene: TRBJ2-1
CDR3 protein: CASSSTMGSEQFF
CDR3 DNA: TGTGCCAGCAGCTCGACCATGGGTAGTGAGCAGTTCTTC

D gene: NA
V gene: TRBV5-1
clone size: NA
J gene: TRBJ1-2
CDR3 protein: CASSFGQSNYGYTF
CDR3 DNA: TGCGCCAGCAGCTTCGGACAGAGTAACTATGGCTACACCTTC

D gene: NA
V gene: TRBV6-6
clone size: NA
J gene: TRBJ2-7
CDR3 protein: CASSPRTGTYEQYF
CDR3 DNA: TGTGCCAGCAGCCCACGGACGGGGACCTACGAGCAGTACTTC

D gene: NA
V gene: TRBV4-1
clone size: NA
J gene: TRBJ2-2
CDR3 protein: CASSQDLDPGELFF
CDR3 DNA: TGCGCCAGCAGCCAAGATCTAGATCCCGGGGAGCTGTTTTTT